This TCR beta chain was retrieved from a study of chemoradiotherapy in HPV16-positive cancers (dated 2022 in TCRdb). At the level of the whole study: Functional T-cell assays on cells from two HPV16-positive patients defined candidate HPV-specific T-cell clones and common TCR motifs. The candidate HPV-specific TCRs and motifs were then tracked in TCR repertoires from around 86 patients with HPV-related cancers. The study set out to ask whether T-cell immunity against the HPV oncoproteins E6 and E7 changes over the course of chemoradiotherapy and whether that immunity affects survival.

The CDR3 contains 17 residues, cysteine and phenylalanine counted. Only the CDR3 portion is preserved as DNA: 51 bases, with reading frame beginning at the first base. Germline trimming: 0 bases from V, 4 bases from J; junction bases outside gene matches: 7. Based on the germline V gene (reference sequence), the CDR1 and CDR2 sequences are LNHNV and YYDKDF. The library relied on the immunoSEQ multiplex PCR assay. TCRdb took over this immuneACCESS table, retaining in-frame rearrangements with V and J assigned. Such tables are incomplete; in checked studies, under half of the missing clones stem from an unresolved V gene, and the remainder is unexplained. The table for this sample lists fewer than 35,000 clones; 93% of them were counted only once. Together, the top ten hold 15% to 20% of the sample. This clone was counted a single time. It has no known antigen specificity. The record has no base qualities; no much larger clone is one base away.

Repertoires were sampled repeatedly over the course of chemoradiotherapy so that clonal expansion in the tumor microenvironment could be followed. General findings and caveats noted by the study authors: Expansion of candidate HPV-specific clones and E7-related TCR motifs was observed in the tumor microenvironment during treatment, whereas no such expansion was observed for non-HPV-specific T cells. The functional definition of HPV-specific T cells came from only two HPV16-positive patients, and the survival association was reported for HPV16-positive patients. In HPV16-positive patients, expansion of HPV-responsive T cells during chemoradiotherapy was associated with improved recurrence-free survival.

This sequence originates from a human donor with HPV-associated anogenital cancer. The sample consisted of blood, taken from a patient who underwent chemoradiotherapy. This chain joins TRBV15 to TRBJ2-1; 9 middle bases align to TRBD2. The DNA reads as follows: TGTGCCACCAGCAGAGAGGCTAGCGGGATGTCGTACAATGAGCAGTTCTTC. Its protein product is CATSREASGMSYNEQFF.